The 29 T cell receptor beta chains listed next were all sequenced from one sample in a study of blood T cell repertoires in COVID-19. The assay was immunoSEQ multiplex PCR, and TCRdb's table has in-frame clones only and misses some. Seen here are about 94,000 clones, 65% to 85% observed once, and the top ten hold about 6.3%. The sequenced sample consisted of peripheral blood. The receptors were sampled from a man aged 55 to 70 with acute or convalescent COVID-19.

This sequence joins TRBV12-3 or TRBV12-4 and TRBJ1-1; weak D call: TRBD1 (6 bases). V lost 6 bases and J 1 base, leaving 9 bases between the germline ends. The CDR3 extends over 13 amino acids. This chain's CDR3 is CASSAGANTEAFF. In DNA form, the CDR3 reads TGTGCCAGCAGCGCAGGGGCGAACACTGAAGCTTTCTTT.

The chain recombines TRBV6-5 with TRBJ1-2; 8 bases agree with TRBD1. Germline-derived CDR1 and CDR2 are MNHEY and SVGAGI. Germline trimming cut 0 bases from V and 2 bases from J; bases unmatched to any gene: 5. This CDR3 has 16 residues. CDR3 bases: TGTGCCAGCAGTTACTCCCCTCGGACAGGGAACTATGGCTACACCTTC. Its protein product is CASSYSPRTGNYGYTF.

This chain joins TRBV7-2 and TRBJ1-1, with D possibly matching TRBD1 (5 bases). The ends were cut back, 2 bases at V and 7 bases at J, with 17 bases in the middle. Germline V gives CDR1 SGHTA, CDR2 FQGNSA. This CDR3 is 15 amino acids long. CDR3 in amino acids: CASSLTRGGINEAFF. CDR3 nucleotides: TGTGCCAGCAGCTTAACTAGGGGAGGAATAAATGAAGCTTTCTTT.

This chain uses TRBV18 with TRBJ1-3; 7 nucleotides line up with TRBD1. The CDR3 is made up of 14 amino acids. The junction had 2 bases not matched to a gene; V was cut back by 2 bases and J by 4 bases. From germline, CDR1 is KGHSH and CDR2 LQKENI. The CDR3 protein is CASSPTTGGNTIYF. CDR3 sequence (DNA): TGTGCCAGCTCACCAACGACAGGGGGAAACACCATATATTTT.

The chain combines TRBV27 with TRBJ1-2, with D possibly matching TRBD1 (5 bases). Germline V lookup: CDR1 MNHEY, CDR2 SMNVEV (reference sequence). V lost 5 bases and J lost 4, with 20 bases in between. The CDR3 loop spans 16 amino acids. The CDR3 DNA sequence: TGTGCCAGCAGTCCCCGCCCGGGGGACTTCGGCTATGGCTACACCTTC. This codes for CASSPRPGDFGYGYTF.

This sequence joins TRBV2 and TRBJ1-6, with D maybe TRBD1 (6 bases). This CDR3 spans 18 amino acids. From germline, CDR1 is SNHLY and CDR2 FYNNEI. V was pared by 6 bases and J by 0 bases, with 18 bases between. The CDR3 nucleotides read TGTGCCAGCAGCGCGGAACAGGGAACGAGCTCCTATAATTCACCCCTCCACTTT. Protein: CASSAEQGTSSYNSPLHF.

This clone appeared once. This chain connects TRBV27 to TRBJ1-5; D remains ambiguous. Germline CDR1 and CDR2: MNHEY and SMNVEV (reference sequence). CDR3 size: 13 residues. The V and J ends lost 6 bases and 7 bases respectively, with 13 bases between them. The CDR3 bases are TGTGCCAGCAGCTCAGGTACGGGGCAGCCCCAGCATTTT. It specifies CASSSGTGQPQHF.

This sequence joins TRBV6-6 and TRBJ2-7; D gene ambiguous. Per germline, CDR1 MNHNY and CDR2 SVGAGI (reference sequence). The CDR3 consists of 13 residues. V lost 8 bases and J lost 1, with 12 bases in between. The CDR3, as DNA: TGTGCCAGCTGTTTCCAGTCTTCCTACGAGCAGTACTTC. It encodes CASCFQSSYEQYF.

J is TRBJ2-1 and V is TRBV28, with 11 bases matching TRBD1. Germline V CDR1 and CDR2: MDHEN, SYDVKM. Trimming removed 11 bases from V and 7 bases from J; junction bases left unmatched: 10. The CDR3 is 14 amino acids. CDR3 protein: CASNQGQGENEQFF. CDR3 coding DNA: TGTGCCTCCAATCAGGGACAGGGGGAAAATGAGCAGTTCTTC.

J is TRBJ2-3 and V is TRBV5-1, with TRBD2 matching over 8 bases. This CDR3 spans 15 amino acids. The germline gives CDR1 SGHRS, CDR2 YFSETQ. The V gene end was trimmed by 5 bases and the J gene end by 0 bases; junction bases not matched to a gene: 5. DNA for the CDR3: TGCGCCAGCAGTTCGACTAGCGCTAGCACAGATACGCAGTATTTT. It codes for CASSSTSASTDTQYF.

The V call is TRBV28, the J call TRBJ1-1, with 7 bases identical to TRBD1. Trimming at V came to 7 bases and at J to 1 base, leaving 3 bases not matched to a gene. From germline, CDR1 is MDHEN and CDR2 SYDVKM. The CDR3 runs 13 residues. DNA of the CDR3: TGTGCCAGCAAGACAGGGTGGAACACTGAAGCTTTCTTT. Translating it yields CASKTGWNTEAFF.

This clone was seen only once. The chain employs TRBV7-3 and TRBJ1-3; D may be TRBD1 (6 bases). Germline lookup yields CDR1 SGHTA and CDR2 FQGTGA. Between the trimmed V and J ends, which lost 5 bases and 0 bases, there was a span of 11 bases. The CDR3 sequence is 15 residues long. CDR3 loop: CASSDRRTSGNTIYF. The CDR3 nucleotides read TGTGCCAGCAGCGACAGGCGTACCTCTGGAAACACCATATATTTT.

The J gene is TRBJ2-5, the V gene TRBV29-1; 7 bases map to TRBD2. Germline V gene lookup returns CDR1 SQVTM and CDR2 ANQGSEA. V gave up 6 bases and J gave up 2 bases; unmatched junction bases: 3. This CDR3 contains 12 residues. CDR3 sequence (DNA): TGCAGCGTAGGGACTAAACAAGAGACCCAGTACTTC. Translating it yields CSVGTKQETQYF.

This chain links TRBV3-1 (or the pseudogene TRBV3-2) with TRBJ1-5; D remains unclear. In germline, CDR1 is LGHDT, CDR2 YNNKEL (reference sequence). The CDR3 is made up of 16 amino acids. The V and J ends lost 3 bases and 0 bases respectively, with 12 bases between them. Here the CDR3 reads CASSQSDLGSNQPQHF. CDR3 nucleotide sequence: TGTGCCAGCAGCCAGTCCGACTTGGGTAGCAATCAGCCCCAGCATTTT.

The chain recombines TRBV30 with TRBJ2-7; TRBD1 aligns across 11 bases. The CDR3 is made up of 14 amino acids. Trimming removed 4 bases from V and 2 bases from J; junction bases left unmatched: 4. Germline assignment: CDR1 GTSNPN and CDR2 SVGIG (reference sequence). CDR3 coding DNA: TGTGCCTGGATACCGGGACAGGGGGCCTACGAGCAGTACTTC. Translated, it gives CAWIPGQGAYEQYF.

The gene calls are TRBV28 and TRBJ2-7; D is undetermined. Between the trimmed V and J ends, which lost 6 bases and 0 bases, there was a span of 9 bases. CDR1 MDHEN and CDR2 SYDVKM come from the germline V gene. The CDR3 loop spans 13 amino acids. CDR3 coding DNA: TGTGCCAGCAGAGGAACAGTCTCCTACGAGCAGTACTTC. Translation gives CASRGTVSYEQYF.

The V call is TRBV2, the J call TRBJ2-3, with D perhaps TRBD2 (6 bases). Germline-derived CDR1 and CDR2 are SNHLY and FYNNEI. The CDR3 is 17 amino acids. The V end was cut by 4 bases, the J end by 3 bases, with 20 bases between. CDR3: CASSALAGTLTTDTQYF. CDR3 sequence (DNA): TGTGCCAGCAGTGCGCTTGCGGGGACCTTGACAACAGATACGCAGTATTTT.

The V and J genes are TRBV6-5 and TRBJ1-6; D not resolved. Trimming took 5 bases from V and 8 from J, leaving 13 bases between them. The CDR3 consists of 14 residues. CDR1 and CDR2 (germline): MNHEY, SVGAGI. CDR3: CASSSGWMDSPLHF. CDR3 sequence (DNA): TGTGCCAGCAGTAGCGGGTGGATGGATTCACCCCTCCACTTT.

The rearrangement links TRBV21-1 to TRBJ2-1; the D call TRBD2 from the table was never checked on the DNA. TRBV21-1 is noted as a pseudogene. This CDR3 has 13 residues. CDR3 protein: CASSKRRENEQFF. Written as DNA, the CDR3 is TGTGCCAGCTCCAAGCGGAGGGAAAATGAGCAGTTCTTC.

This sequence joins TRBV27 and TRBJ1-1, with D uncertain. Germline V lookup: CDR1 MNHEY, CDR2 SMNVEV (reference sequence). V lost 4 bases, J lost 5 bases, and 11 bases lay in between. This CDR3 contains 13 residues. The CDR3 coding sequence is TGTGCCAGCAGTTCCCCCCGTCGGACTGAAGCTTTCTTT. It translates to CASSSPRRTEAFF.

V usage is TRBV11-3 and J usage is TRBJ2-3, with D possibly being TRBD2 (6 bases). Trimming stripped 5 bases from V and 4 bases from J, with 10 bases between. The CDR3 contains 13 residues. The germline gives CDR1 SGHNT, CDR2 YENEEA. The CDR3 DNA sequence: TGTGCCAGCAGCGACAGACTAGCAGATACGCAGTATTTT. It specifies CASSDRLADTQYF.

The V call is TRBV27, the J call TRBJ1-2; tentative D call: TRBD1 (6 bases). Trimming took off 3 bases at V and 8 bases at J, with 16 bases between the two ends. The CDR3 runs to 14 residues. Germline lookup yields CDR1 MNHEY and CDR2 SMNVEV (reference sequence). For the CDR3, the DNA is TGTGCCAGCAGTTTCACCGGGACAATGTCCGGCTACACCTTC. Its protein is CASSFTGTMSGYTF.

The rearrangement uses TRBV18 and TRBJ1-2, with D possibly matching TRBD1 (5 bases). The germline V gene encodes CDR1 KGHSH and CDR2 LQKENI. The V and J ends lost 4 bases and 2 bases respectively, with 11 bases between them. The CDR3 covers 14 residues. CDR3: CASSLGGGNYGYTF. The DNA of the CDR3 is TGTGCCAGCTCACTGGGCGGGGGAAACTATGGCTACACCTTC. Combining the CDR3 with reference TRBV18 and TRBJ1-2 gives the whole variable domain NAGVMQNPRHLVRRRGQEARLRCSPMKGHSHVYWYRQLPEEGLKFMVYLQKENIIDESGMPKERFSAEFPKEGPSILRIQQVVRGDSAAYFCASSLGGGNYGYTFGSGTRLTVV.

The chain has TRBV5-1 and TRBJ2-1; TRBD1 matches at 8 bases. The CDR3 extends over 12 amino acids. J lost 4 bases, V lost 7 bases, and 1 base had no gene match. CDR1 SGHRS and CDR2 YFSETQ come from the germline V gene. CDR3 amino acids: CASRDRYNEQFF. The CDR3 DNA sequence: TGCGCCAGCCGGGACAGGTACAATGAGCAGTTCTTC.

The rearrangement links TRBV5-1 to TRBJ1-2, with D possibly matching TRBD1 (6 bases). This CDR3 comprises 16 residues. From germline, CDR1 is SGHRS and CDR2 YFSETQ. V lost 3 bases, J lost 8 bases, and 23 bases lay in between. In DNA, the CDR3 is TGCGCCAGCAGCTCAAGCAGCACCACAGGGCTATACGGCTACACCTTC. Its translation is CASSSSSTTGLYGYTF.

Here the CDR3 DNA reads TGTGCCAGCAGCTTTAAAACAGGGCGCGAGACCCAGTACTTC. This encodes CASSFKTGRETQYF. The chain uses TRBV5-4 and TRBJ2-5; TRBD1 might be the D (6 bases). Between the trimmed V and J ends, which lost 2 bases and 5 bases, there was a span of 13 bases. The length of the CDR3 is 14 residues. Germline-derived CDR1 and CDR2 are SGHNT and YYREEE (reference sequence).

The chain has TRBV2 and TRBJ1-2, with 9 bases that match TRBD1. Germline CDR1 SNHLY, CDR2 FYNNEI. The CDR3 spans 15 residues. V lost 6 bases to trimming and J lost 0 bases; unmatched junction nucleotides: 5. DNA for the CDR3: TGTGCCAGCAGGGGAAGGACAGGGGCTAACTATGGCTACACCTTC. Residues: CASRGRTGANYGYTF.

The rearrangement links TRBV18 to TRBJ1-5, with D tentatively TRBD1 (5 bases). The germline V gene has CDR1 KGHSH and CDR2 LQKENI. CDR3 length: 12 residues. Deletions cut 4 bases from V and 5 bases from J, with 6 bases between. The CDR3 DNA reads TGTGCCAGCTCACAACAGGATCAGCCCCAGCATTTT. It specifies CASSQQDQPQHF.

The gene calls are TRBV4-2 and TRBJ1-1; 11 bases map to TRBD1. Germline assignment: CDR1 LGHNA and CDR2 YNFKEQ. J was trimmed by 4 bases and V by 1 base; bases with no gene match: 2. The CDR3 is 15 amino acids. CDR3 sequence (DNA): TGTGCCAGCAGCCAAGCGGGACAGGGGGGCACTGAAGCTTTCTTT. It translates to CASSQAGQGGTEAFF.